Presented here are 24 T cell receptor beta chains from one specimen sequenced in a study of beta chain features in type 1 diabetes. The investigators reverse transcribed all of the isolated RNA, so they sequenced expressed TCRB transcripts. The data were produced by immunoSEQ multiplex PCR, yet TCRdb's version contains in-frame clones alone and is incomplete. This sample has about 700,000 clones; 13% occur once, and the top ten carry less than 0.025%. Study-wide results and limits: Moderate yet significant TCRB CDR3 shortening was seen in Type 1 diabetes patients in all four CD4+ subsets.

Their recognized antigens are unknown. Sequenced sample: naive CD4+ T cells from blood. The source is a man aged 18 to 29 with type 1 diabetes.

This clone turned up a few times. The genes are TRBV10-3 and TRBJ2-7; possibly TRBD1 for D (6 bases). The germline V gene encodes CDR1 ENHRY and CDR2 SYGVKD. The V and J ends lost 4 bases and 0 bases respectively, with 10 bases between them. The CDR3 has 14 residues. For the CDR3, the DNA is TGTGCCATCAGTGGGCAGGACAGCTCCTACGAGCAGTACTTC. Translated, it gives CAISGQDSSYEQYF.

CDR3 protein: CASPGQGGHEKLFF. CDR3 nucleotide sequence: TGTGCCTCCCCGGGACAGGGGGGACATGAAAAACTGTTTTTT. V is TRBV30 and J is TRBJ1-4, with 11 bases identical to TRBD1. The CDR3 is 14 amino acids. Trimming took 7 bases from V and 6 from J; bases not matched to a gene: 7. Germline values: CDR1 GTSNPN, CDR2 SVGIG (reference sequence). Full variable domain (outside the CDR3, taken from reference TRBV30 and TRBJ1-4): SQTIHQWPATLVQPVGSPLSLECTVEGTSNPNLYWYRQAAGRGLQLLFYSVGIGQISSEVPQNLSASRPQDRQFILSSKKLLLSDSGFYLCASPGQGGHEKLFFGSGTQLSVL.

In its sample, this clone was seen a few times. The chain combines TRBV6-5 with TRBJ1-1; D remains ambiguous. Germline-derived CDR1 and CDR2 are MNHEY and SVGAGI. This CDR3 contains 15 residues. V was cut by 5 bases and J by 1 base, with 14 bases left in between. The CDR3 spells CASSPPYLQNTEAFF. In DNA, the CDR3 is TGTGCCAGCAGTCCCCCGTACCTCCAGAACACTGAAGCTTTCTTT.

The chain couples TRBV14 to TRBJ2-7; the D gene could be TRBD1 or TRBD2 (5 bases each). CDR1 SGHDN and CDR2 FVKESK come from the germline V gene. The V end lost 4 bases, the J end lost 7 bases, and 14 bases lay between the germline ends. CDR3 length: 13 residues. CDR3 nucleotide sequence: TGTGCCAGCAGCCGGGACGGGTTTCGGGAGCAGTACTTC. It yields the protein CASSRDGFREQYF.

The V gene is TRBV5-4, the J gene TRBJ2-1; D is uncertain. Germline V gene data show CDR1 as SGHNT and CDR2 as YYREEE (reference sequence). V lost 0 bases, J lost 4 bases, and 11 bases lay in between. This CDR3 is 15 amino acids long. DNA for the CDR3: TGTGCCAGCAGCTTGGATGCAGGAGAGTACAATGAGCAGTTCTTC. Its translation: CASSLDAGEYNEQFF.

The V gene is TRBV28, the J gene TRBJ2-1; D gene ambiguous. V was shortened by 8 bases and J by 2 bases, with 16 bases between the two germline ends. Germline V gene sequence: CDR1 MDHEN, CDR2 SYDVKM. The CDR3 runs 15 residues. In DNA, the CDR3 is TGTGCCAGCTTCACGTGGTCTTCCCCCTACAATGAGCAGTTCTTC. Residues: CASFTWSSPYNEQFF.

This clone appeared a few times. The chain has TRBV5-6 and TRBJ1-2, with D maybe TRBD1 (5 bases). Per germline, CDR1 SGHDT and CDR2 YYEEEE. This CDR3 spans 14 amino acids. V gave up 0 bases and J gave up 4 bases, with 10 bases separating them. The CDR3 DNA follows: TGTGCCAGCAGCTTGGCTGGGGGAAGCTATGGCTACACCTTC. This translates into CASSLAGGSYGYTF.

This sequence joins TRBV11-1 and TRBJ1-2; D is unclear. Germline V gene lookup returns CDR1 SGHAT and CDR2 FQDESV (reference sequence). CDR3 length equals 16 residues. V dropped 2 bases and J dropped 2 bases, with 15 bases sitting between them. Here the CDR3 DNA reads TGTGCCAGCAGCTTAAAAGTCGGGCCTAGCAACTATGGCTACACCTTC. Protein product: CASSLKVGPSNYGYTF.

This clone was seen only a few times. The chain has TRBV9 and TRBJ1-1, with a tentative D call TRBD1 (5 bases). Germline CDR1 is SGDLS and CDR2 is YYNGEE. The CDR3 covers 14 residues. Trimming cost V 0 bases and J 4 bases, with 10 bases left between them. The CDR3 protein is CASSVEGASTEAFF. In nucleotides, the CDR3 is TGTGCCAGCAGCGTAGAAGGGGCGAGCACTGAAGCTTTCTTT.

This chain connects TRBV27 to TRBJ2-4; 9 nucleotides align to TRBD2. V gave up 5 bases and J gave up 8 bases; unmatched junction bases: 7. This CDR3 has 14 residues. Germline lookup yields CDR1 MNHEY and CDR2 SMNVEV (reference sequence). CDR3 nucleotides: TGTGCCAGCAGTGCAAGCGGGGGGCCCGACATTCAGTACTTC. Translation gives CASSASGGPDIQYF.

The CDR3 sequence: CASSLDSNTEAFF. CDR3 in DNA: TGTGCCAGCAGCCTCGACAGTAACACTGAAGCTTTCTTT. The chain has TRBV7-3 and TRBJ1-1; TRBD1 is a possible D gene (5 bases). Germline CDR1 SGHTA, CDR2 FQGTGA. The CDR3 totals 13 residues. Trimming removed 5 bases at V and 2 bases at J, with 9 bases between.

Only a few counts were recorded for this clone. Different DNA sequences within this sample yield the same CDR3. The chain recombines TRBV7-9 with TRBJ2-7; TRBD1 agrees at 8 bases. The CDR3 consists of 14 residues. Trimming cost V 5 bases and J 2 bases; bases outside gene matches: 5. Germline V lookup: CDR1 SEHNR, CDR2 FQNEAQ (reference sequence). The CDR3 DNA reads TGTGCCAGCAGCCCTAGGACAGGGACCTACGAGCAGTACTTC. This codes for CASSPRTGTYEQYF. Full variable domain (rest looked up from reference TRBV7-9 and TRBJ2-7): DTGVSQNPRHKITKRGQNVTFRCDPISEHNRLYWYRQTLGQGPEFLTYFQNEAQLEKSRLLSDRFSAERPKGSFSTLEIQRTEQGDSAMYLCASSPRTGTYEQYFGPGTRLTVT.

This clone was detected only a few times. J is TRBJ2-3 and V is TRBV10-3; 15 nucleotides agree with TRBD2. The germline V gene encodes CDR1 ENHRY and CDR2 SYGVKD. Trimming at V came to 6 bases and at J to 2 bases, leaving 6 bases not matched to a gene. CDR3 length: 17 amino acids. CDR3 coding DNA: TGTGCCATCAGGACCGGGACTAGCGGGGGGCTCACAGATACGCAGTATTTT. Protein: CAIRTGTSGGLTDTQYF.

This clone was observed a handful of times. The V gene is TRBV19, the J gene TRBJ1-1; TRBD1 might be the D (6 bases). Per the germline V gene, CDR1 is LNHDA and CDR2 is SQIVND (reference sequence). The CDR3 is 14 amino acids. Trimming pared 3 bases from V and 5 bases from J, leaving 13 bases between. In DNA form, the CDR3 reads TGTGCCAGTAGTATTACAGGGATGGGGACTGAAGCTTTCTTT. Translated: CASSITGMGTEAFF.

V gene TRBV6-5 combines with J gene TRBJ2-5, with 12 bases that match TRBD1. The CDR3 extends over 15 amino acids. V lost 6 bases to trimming and J lost 5 bases; unmatched junction nucleotides: 7. Germline CDR1 reads MNHEY; CDR2 reads SVGAGI. The CDR3 bases are TGTGCCAGCAGCCCCGGGACAGGGGGCAGGGAGACCCAGTACTTC. Amino acids: CASSPGTGGRETQYF.

This clone was observed a handful of times. The chain couples TRBV9 to TRBJ1-3; possibly TRBD1 for D (6 bases). Germline V lookup: CDR1 SGDLS, CDR2 YYNGEE. The germline V and J ends were trimmed by 2 bases and 1 base, with 16 bases remaining between them. This CDR3 is 17 amino acids long. CDR3 sequence reads: CASSVTAGTPSGNTIYF. CDR3 nucleotides: TGTGCCAGCAGCGTGACTGCCGGGACACCTTCTGGAAACACCATATATTTT.

The count of this clone is one. The chain couples TRBV6-6 to TRBJ2-2, with 8 bases that match TRBD1. The CDR3 is 16 residues long. With 2 bases clipped from V and 3 bases from J, the junction kept 5 bases outside the gene matches. In germline, CDR1 is MNHNY, CDR2 SVGAGI (reference sequence). For the CDR3, the DNA is TGTGCCAGCAGTTACCGGACAGGGAAGGACACCGGGGAGCTGTTTTTT. This translates into CASSYRTGKDTGELFF.

The chain combines TRBV6-5 with TRBJ2-5; 8 bases are a match to TRBD2. Losses at the gene ends were 5 bases for V and 3 bases for J; bases not matched to a gene: 5. Germline V gene data show CDR1 as MNHEY and CDR2 as SVGAGI. The CDR3 loop spans 14 amino acids. CDR3 nucleotides: TGTGCCAGCAGTCCAGCGGGGGCTGAAGAGACCCAGTACTTC. This sequence encodes CASSPAGAEETQYF.

The sample holds a few counts of this clone. The rearrangement links TRBV14 to TRBJ2-1; D uncertain. V was cut by 4 bases and J by 6 bases, with 7 bases left in between. Germline-derived CDR1 and CDR2 are SGHDN and FVKESK. The CDR3 is 12 amino acids. CDR3 sequence reads: CASSLTGNEQFF. DNA of the CDR3: TGTGCCAGCAGCCTGACGGGCAATGAGCAGTTCTTC.

The chain employs TRBV5-1 and TRBJ2-2, with 8 bases lining up with TRBD1. CDR3 length: 16 residues. V gave up 3 bases and J gave up 5 bases; unmatched junction bases: 9. Germline CDR1 reads SGHRS; CDR2 reads YFSETQ. In DNA, the CDR3 is TGCGCCAGCAGCTCTCGACAGGGGACGATTACCGGGGAGCTGTTTTTT. This sequence encodes CASSSRQGTITGELFF.

This clone occurred a few times. This chain connects TRBV5-4 to TRBJ2-3; 11 bases are a match to TRBD2. The CDR3 spans 17 residues. CDR1 is SGHNT, CDR2 YYREEE, per germline (reference sequence). Trimming removed 4 bases from V and 4 bases from J; junction bases left unmatched: 11. CDR3 sequence: CASSGTISGGAPDTQYF. The CDR3 nucleotides read TGTGCCAGCAGCGGAACCATTAGCGGGGGGGCACCAGATACGCAGTATTTT.

On this clone itself: Other nucleotide sequences in the sample specify the same CDR3. The chain carries TRBV6-5 and TRBJ1-5, with D possibly being TRBD1 (6 bases). V was shortened by 6 bases and J by 4 bases, with 7 bases between the two germline ends. Germline-derived CDR1 and CDR2 are MNHEY and SVGAGI. The CDR3 is 12 residues long. As DNA, the CDR3 is TGTGCCAGCAGACAGGGTAATCAGCCCCAGCATTTT. Its translation: CASRQGNQPQHF.

This clone was observed a handful of times. The rearrangement joins TRBV4-1 to TRBJ2-5, with D perhaps given as TRBD1 or TRBD2 (5 bases each). The CDR3 length is 16 residues. CDR1 is MGHRA, CDR2 YSYEKL, per germline. The V and J ends lost 0 bases and 4 bases respectively, with 15 bases between them. The DNA for the CDR3 is TGCGCCAGCAGCCAAGATCGGGGCCACACGGGAGAGACCCAGTACTTC. Translated: CASSQDRGHTGETQYF.

This clone was detected a few times. V is TRBV19 and J is TRBJ1-6; D unclear. This CDR3 spans 14 amino acids. Trimming took 5 bases from V and 5 from J, leaving 10 bases between them. Per the germline V gene, CDR1 is LNHDA and CDR2 is SQIVND (reference sequence). CDR3 DNA sequence: TGTGCCAGTAGTGGACGAGGTGATAATTCACCCCTCCACTTT. Residues: CASSGRGDNSPLHF.